This T cell receptor beta chain was captured in a study of shared clonotypes between healthy human individuals (TCRdb year 2020). Turning to the overall study: The cohort included a few men and two women between 18 and 49 years of age. Per donor, three plates each were used for CD4 naive and CD4 memory, two for CD8 naive, and one for CD8 memory. Blood TCR repertoires of roughly five healthy adults were deeply sequenced to estimate repertoire size and the extent of clonotype sharing between individuals. Libraries were prepared and TCR repertoires were sequenced by different laboratories using diverse techniques, in order to increase sequencing depth and limit assay-specific biases. Per donor, leukapheresis produced somewhere between about 0.85 and 10 billion PBMCs. Here is what the overall study found, with its caveats: Even with the large sequencing depth, rarefaction of the sorted-subset datasets indicated that sequencing was incomplete. Pairwise subsampling led to the expectation that sequencing depth would affect the degree of clonotype sharing among donors. Sharing across a few donors was observed for around 5% of naive CD4, less than 4% of naive CD8, around 2.5% of memory CD4, and about 0.39% of memory CD8 clonotypes. Sampling was limited to blood, and TCR repertoires in tissue likely differ from TCR repertoires in blood. Clonotypes shared by all four sorted-subset donors showed higher generation probabilities than non-shared clonotypes. Because the study included a small number of donors, the genetic and exposure-history diversity represented was limited. Estimated clonotype richness was generally larger for naive than for memory subsets.

Using the deep immunoSEQ assay, TCR CDR3 regions were amplified from genomic DNA by multiplex PCR. For each cell subset, the extracted genomic DNA was distributed evenly across all wells of several immunoSEQ 96-well plates, and each plate served as one replicate. Each replicate PCR for sorted subsets received around 200 ng genomic DNA, equal to tens of thousands of T cell genomes. The purified libraries were quantified using a Qubit 3.0 fluorometer, sized with a Bioanalyzer 2100, and then quantified again using the KAPA Library Quantification kit. Every immunoSEQ 96-well plate was sequenced on a separate single-read 150-cycle Illumina NextSeq 550 flow cell. The authors processed their data as follows. Because the immunoSEQ output held only junctional sequences and lacked quality scores, the filtering could not match the filtering applied to full-length reads. Sequences were annotated with PyIR, a Python wrapper for IgBLAST v1.9, and V/J genes and CDR3 were assigned using IMGT germline references. Reads were removed for weak V/J assignments (E-value above 1e-6), missing CDR3, stop codons, out-of-frame junctions, or ambiguous translated residues. V3J clonotypes were defined as sequences sharing the same inferred V gene, J gene, and CDR3 amino acid sequence. Percentage overlap between repertoires was calculated by dividing the number of shared unique clonotypes by the size of the smaller repertoire. Repertoire richness was assessed with RTK rarefaction, the Chao1 estimator, and Recon v2.1 estimates of unobserved clonotypes. Generation probabilities were computed with OLGA for all TCRbeta clonotypes obtained by the gDNA method from several donors. This is the immuneACCESS table as TCRdb keeps it, with only in-frame sequences that have V and J called. A part of the clones is gone; compared with another copy, unresolved V genes explain less than half, and the rest is unexplained. V and J calls and clone size are copied from that table; D and trimming were computed from the DNA. The sample table records over a million clones; about four fifths of these occur just once. The ten top clones hold roughly 0.62% of the sample.

A word on this clone: Its antigen is still unknown. Nothing much larger sits one base from this clone, and base qualities are not available.

Healthy HIV-negative adults with no recently reported acute infections or vaccinations were included as donors. Every donor was a Caucasian adult living in Nashville, Tennessee, USA. CD4+ T cells were enriched through magnetic negative selection, after which naive cells were positively selected on CD45RA and the remaining negative fraction served as the memory subset. Blood was obtained by leukapheresis, after which PBMCs were separated by Ficoll-Histopaque density gradient centrifugation and cryopreserved in liquid nitrogen vapor phase. Analytical flow cytometry was used to check the purity and quantity of each magnetically sorted T cell population. Each sorted fraction had its genomic DNA isolated and then quantified by UV absorbance on a Nanodrop 2000c. The trim is 0 bases for V and 6 bases for J, with a gap of 3 bases between the germline ends. From its cysteine to its phenylalanine, the CDR3 spans 12 amino acids. The read is trimmed to its CDR3 DNA, 36 bases read in frame from base 1. Looking up the germline V gene yields CDR1 MRHNA and CDR2 SNTAGT.

Recombination linked TRBV6-4 to TRBJ2-1; too little of a D gene remains to name it. The sample was memory CD4+ T cells from PBMCs. The intended sense of this specimen's cell subset or site label: CD45RA-negative fraction. The sequence derives from a man aged 18-30 years in good health. Some clones in this sample may be carry-over from other donors' samples. The DNA sequence reads TGTGCCAGCAGTGACTCTCTCAATGAGCAGTTCTTC. Its protein product is CASSDSLNEQFF.